Sequencing of this TCR beta chain was carried out in a study of shared clonotypes between healthy human individuals (dated by TCRdb to 2020 to 2022). Describing the broader study: Two women and a few men aged 18 to 49 years were included in the cohort. Per donor, leukapheresis produced somewhere between about 0.85 and 9.5 billion PBMCs. To estimate repertoire size and how much clonotypes are shared between individuals, the study performed deep sequencing of blood TCR repertoires from roughly five healthy adults. Libraries were prepared and TCR repertoires were sequenced by different laboratories using diverse techniques, in order to increase sequencing depth and limit assay-specific biases.

Points the paper makes about the study in general: The small number of donors limited the genetic and exposure-history diversity represented. Pairwise subsampling indicated that sequencing depth was expected to affect the degree of clonotype sharing among donors. Sampling was restricted to blood, and TCR repertoires in tissue are likely to differ from TCR repertoires in blood.

Using the deep immunoSEQ assay, TCR CDR3 regions were amplified from genomic DNA by multiplex PCR. Genomic DNA extracted from each cell subset was distributed evenly over all wells of several immunoSEQ 96-well plates, and each plate served as one replicate. Each replicate PCR for unsorted PBMC received 300 to 350 ng genomic DNA, equal to approximately 30,000 T cell genomes. Ten immunoSEQ deep assay plates were used to sequence unsorted PBMC genomic DNA. The purified libraries were quantified using a Qubit 3.0 fluorometer, sized with a Bioanalyzer 2100, and then quantified again using the KAPA Library Quantification kit. Each immunoSEQ 96-well plate was sequenced on its own single-read 150-cycle Illumina NextSeq 550 flow cell. On the authors' methods: The immunoSEQ output contained only junctional sequences without quality scores, so filtering could not match that applied to full-length reads. To assign V/J genes and CDR3, sequences were annotated against IMGT germline references using PyIR, a Python wrapper for IgBLAST v1.9. Reads were removed for weak V/J assignments (E-value above 1e-6), missing CDR3, stop codons, out-of-frame junctions, or ambiguous translated residues. V3J clonotypes were defined by identical inferred V gene, J gene, and CDR3 amino acid sequence. To compute the percentage overlap between repertoires, the number of shared unique clonotypes was divided by the size of the smaller repertoire. RTK rarefaction, the Chao1 estimator, and Recon v2.1 estimates of unobserved clonotypes were used to assess repertoire richness. TCRdb retrieved this table from immuneACCESS and kept in-frame rearrangements only. Not all clones are present; in checked studies, unresolved V genes account for under half, and no reason is known for the remainder. The V and J calls and clone size are taken from that table; D and trimming were inferred from the DNA. For this sample the table gives about 520,000 clones, of which about 84% were detected only once. In total, the top ten clones hold about 13% of the sample.

Healthy HIV-negative adults with no recently reported acute infections or vaccinations were included as donors. Every donor was a Caucasian adult living in Nashville, Tennessee, USA. In the unsorted samples, 90 million or so PBMCs were counted, and genomic DNA was extracted using the QIAamp DNA Blood Mini kit. Blood was collected by leukapheresis, and PBMCs were isolated by Ficoll-Histopaque density gradient centrifugation and then cryopreserved in liquid nitrogen vapor phase. V lost 1 base and J lost 0 bases; the stretch between them is 10 bases long. Including the terminal cysteine and phenylalanine, the CDR3 comprises 15 residues. The only DNA kept is the CDR3, 45 bases in frame from the first base. According to the germline V gene (reference sequence), CDR1 reads SEHNR and CDR2 reads FQNEAQ. As to this clone: No antigen is known for it. There are no base qualities to consult, and no much larger clone falls within one base.

This chain joins TRBV7-9 to TRBJ2-7; TRBD1 could be the D gene, as 5 bases match. The TCR was taken from a woman aged 40 to 50 in good health. Some clones in this sample may be carry-over from other donors' samples. The material sequenced was PBMCs. Read as DNA, the sequence is TGTGCCAGCAGCTTAGGTATCGACAGCTCCTACGAGCAGTACTTC. Its protein product is CASSLGIDSSYEQYF.